This T cell receptor (beta chain) was documented in a study of blood T cell repertoires in COVID-19. The CDR3 runs to 12 residues. V was cut by 4 bases and J by 2 bases, with 5 bases left in between. The table came from immunoSEQ multiplex PCR; TCRdb's copy has only in-frame clones and leaves some out. This sample carries approximately 500,000 clones, about 91% of them seen once, and the ten largest clones take roughly 0.84%. V gene TRBV12-3 or TRBV12-4 combines with J gene TRBJ2-5, with D tentatively TRBD2 (5 bases). Sequencing input: peripheral blood. The receptor was derived from a man younger than 35 with COVID-19, enrolled during active disease. Here the CDR3 reads CASSWTQETQYF. CDR3 sequence (DNA): TGTGCCAGCAGTTGGACTCAAGAGACCCAGTACTTC.